This T cell receptor beta chain is drawn from a study of T-cell reconstitution after alpha-beta-depleted transplantation in children. Notes on the study in general: T-cell counts and diversity at one year post-transplant came mainly from newly produced T cells. Surviving recipient cells, namely T cells and thymic progenitors, were the source of high day-60 TCRbeta diversity in some patients. Reported findings indicate that, about two months after transplant, alpha-beta T cells came from several hundred expanded clones, which were derived from non-depleted graft cells.

Molecular barcoding with unique molecular identifiers was used for the TCRbeta library. TCRdb re-called the PCR reads through MiXCR, storing one row per CDR3 protein. Of about 980,000 distinct CDR3 sequences in the sample, roughly 29% were seen once. Of note for this clonotype: Its target is unknown.

The TCR sequence derives from a boy under three years old who had a stem cell transplant for SCID, so the T cells may come from the graft donor. The sample was PBMCs, mostly from graft donor cells, taken 360 days after TCRalphabeta/CD19-depleted stem cell transplant.

The CDR3 bases are TGTGCCAGCAGCCATATTGCGGTCGGGGCTGGGGCCAACGTCCTGACTTTC. Its translation: CASSHIAVGAGANVLTF. This chain connects TRBV3-1 to TRBJ2-6; TRBD2 is a possible D gene (5 bases). The ends were cut back, 3 bases at V and 2 bases at J, with 14 bases in the middle. CDR1 is LGHDT and CDR2 is YNNKEL in the germline V gene (reference sequence). The CDR3 loop spans 17 amino acids.